This is a list of T cell receptor beta chains from one sample in a study of cytomegalovirus exposure and HLA in healthy donors. Clones were read by immunoSEQ multiplex PCR, and TCRdb kept only the in-frame ones, dropping some. The sample lists 95,000 to 120,000 clones, around 70% seen once, with 3.5% to 5% in the top ten. Sequenced sample: PBMCs. The receptors come from a woman aged 35 to 49 in good health and CMV-seropositive. Each CDR3 is given with its conserved first and last residue.

CASSSRGNTEAFF | TRBV9 | 13 | TRBJ1-1
CASSLSWNTEAFF | TRBV5-8 | 13 | TRBJ1-1
CASTQDTQYF | TRBV7-9 | 10 | TRBJ2-3
CATSRAEDNQPQHF | TRBV15 | 14 | TRBJ1-5
CASSLSPSGRTDTQYF | TRBV5-1 | 16 | TRBJ2-3
CASSLKGGLAF | TRBV7-9 | 11 | TRBJ1-2
CASTGQGGTEAFF | TRBV2 | 13 | TRBJ1-1
CASSCRTSGGEKYQETQYF | TRBV4-3 | 19 | TRBJ2-5
CAWTTGPSSYNSPLHF | TRBV30 | 16 | TRBJ1-6
CASSLRRGGETQYF | TRBV7-2 | 14 | TRBJ2-5
CASSSPRGAGRFYEQYF | TRBV27 | 17 | TRBJ2-7
CAWSSKGTGLTEAFF | TRBV30 | 15 | TRBJ1-1
CASSSGTSLRETQYF | TRBV5-1 | 15 | TRBJ2-5
CASSPGTGSDQPQHF | TRBV5-5 | 15 | TRBJ1-5
CASSSKDRGERGDGYTF | TRBV7-9 | 17 | TRBJ1-2
CASSEQGDEQYF | TRBV5-1 | 12 | TRBJ2-7
CASRDSKGPPPGNTIYF | TRBV28 | 17 | TRBJ1-3
CAWSVRGTETYEQYF | TRBV30 | 15 | NA
CASSPGQTYEQYF | TRBV28 | 13 | TRBJ2-7
CAWGLAVAYEQYF | TRBV30 | 13 | TRBJ2-7
CASSLMSSTDTQYF | TRBV19 | 14 | TRBJ2-3
CASSLRKDRGIGEQYF | TRBV5-6 | 16 | TRBJ2-7
CASSLWVSGRDNEQFF | TRBV28 | 16 | TRBJ2-1
CASSLDRANTEAFF | TRBV5-6 | 14 | TRBJ1-1
CAWSLGQGSAGYTF | TRBV30 | 14 | TRBJ1-2